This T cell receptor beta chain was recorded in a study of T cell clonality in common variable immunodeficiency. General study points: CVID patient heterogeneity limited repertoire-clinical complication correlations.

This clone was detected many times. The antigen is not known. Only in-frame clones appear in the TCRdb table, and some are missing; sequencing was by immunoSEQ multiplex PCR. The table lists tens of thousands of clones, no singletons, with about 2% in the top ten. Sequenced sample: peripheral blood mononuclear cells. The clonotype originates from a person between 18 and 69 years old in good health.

The CDR3 DNA, read in part, is TGCGCCAGCAGCTGGGGACAGGGTGGTTACGAG. Its translation is CASSWGQGGYE. The CDR3 in its entirety is CASSWGQGGYEQYF. This rearrangement joins TRBV5-1 to TRBJ2-7; 9 bases map to TRBD1. Coverage ceases 3 residues before the CDR3 finishes, and the germline J gene fills in the end. CDR3 size: 14 residues. The germline gives CDR1 SGHRS, CDR2 YFSETQ. Trimming took 3 bases from V and 4 from J; bases not matched to a gene: 5. Using reference TRBV5-1 and TRBJ2-7 for the parts outside the CDR3, the full variable domain is KAGVTQTPRYLIKTRGQQVTLSCSPISGHRSVSWYQQTPGQGLQFLFEYFSETQRNKGNFPGRFSGRQFSNSRSEMNVSTLELGDSALYLCASSWGQGGYEQYFGPGTRLTVT.